The 16 T cell receptor beta chains reported below all come from one sample, sequenced in a study of neurological immune-mediated disorders. TCRdb reprocessed the 5' RACE reads via MiXCR and lists one record per CDR3 protein. Here the sample spans about 71,000 distinct CDR3 sequences, roughly 4.5% being singletons. Sequenced sample: PBMCs. The source is a man aged 25 to 40 with multiple sclerosis.

This clonotype was detected ten times or more. The chain employs TRBV10-3 and TRBJ2-2; tentative D call: TRBD1 (6 bases). The CDR3 contains 13 residues. Germline loops: CDR1 ENHRY, CDR2 SYGVKD. Trimming took 8 bases from V and 0 from J, leaving 7 bases between them. CDR3: CAIQGPNTGELFF. CDR3 DNA: TGTGCCATCCAGGGGCCGAACACCGGGGAGCTGTTTTTT.

This clonotype was counted at least ten times. The genes are TRBV5-1 and TRBJ1-1, with TRBD1 as a possible D gene (6 bases). The CDR3 extends over 17 amino acids. Trimming removed 2 bases at V and 5 bases at J, with 22 bases between. CDR1 is SGHRS and CDR2 is YFSETQ in the germline V gene. As DNA, the CDR3 is TGCGCCAGCAGCTTAAAACCGTCCCTAACAGGGCGAACTGAAGCTTTCTTT. It is translated as CASSLKPSLTGRTEAFF. Variable domain in full (rest from reference TRBV5-1 and TRBJ1-1): KAGVTQTPRYLIKTRGQQVTLSCSPISGHRSVSWYQQTPGQGLQFLFEYFSETQRNKGNFPGRFSGRQFSNSRSEMNVSTLELGDSALYLCASSLKPSLTGRTEAFFGQGTRLTVV.

This clonotype appeared many times. The V call is TRBV6-5, the J call TRBJ1-1; a weak D match, TRBD1 (5 bases). V lost 2 bases to trimming and J lost 4 bases, with 8 bases between them. The V gene's germline CDR1 is MNHEY and CDR2 SVGAGI. This CDR3 comprises 13 residues. In nucleotides, the CDR3 is TGTGCCAGCAGTTACAGGGGAGGCACTGAAGCTTTCTTT. Translated, it gives CASSYRGGTEAFF.

This clonotype came up many times. The rearrangement uses TRBV5-1 and TRBJ2-3; D is possibly TRBD1 (7 bases). Germline-derived CDR1 and CDR2 are SGHRS and YFSETQ. V gave up 0 bases and J gave up 6 bases, with 14 bases separating them. The CDR3 is made up of 15 amino acids. The CDR3 loop is CASSLGSGGLDTQYF. CDR3 nucleotides: TGCGCCAGCAGCTTGGGTTCAGGGGGGCTGGATACGCAGTATTTT.

This clonotype was seen repeatedly, ten times or more. This chain links TRBV3-1 with TRBJ2-3, with TRBD1 identical over 7 bases. J gave up 7 bases and V 8 bases, and 12 bases lay outside the gene matches. The CDR3 runs to 14 residues. CDR1 LGHDT and CDR2 YNNKEL come from the germline V gene (reference sequence). CDR3 sequence: CASGKRGGANTQYF. Here the CDR3 DNA reads TGTGCCAGCGGAAAGCGAGGGGGCGCAAATACGCAGTATTTT.

This clonotype was seen repeatedly, ten times or more. The rearrangement links TRBV5-1 to TRBJ2-3; TRBD2 might be the D (5 bases). The germline V gene encodes CDR1 SGHRS and CDR2 YFSETQ. V shed 4 bases and J shed 0 bases, with 21 bases lying between them. The CDR3 totals 18 residues. This chain's CDR3 is CASSRLAPVPSSTDTQYF. For the CDR3, the DNA is TGCGCCAGCAGCCGATTAGCGCCCGTGCCCTCCAGCACAGATACGCAGTATTTT.

This clonotype was found many times. This sequence joins TRBV2 and TRBJ2-5, with unresolved D. Trimming removed 7 bases from V and 4 bases from J, with 10 bases in between. In germline, CDR1 is SNHLY, CDR2 FYNNEI. The CDR3 runs 12 residues. The DNA for the CDR3 is TGTGCCAGCACTCGACGGCGAGAGACCCAGTACTTC. Its translation is CASTRRRETQYF. The variable domain in full, completed from reference TRBV2 and TRBJ2-5, reads EPEVTQTPSHQVTQMGQEVILRCVPISNHLYFYWYRQILGQKVEFLVSFYNNEISEKSEIFDDQFSVERPDGSNFTLKIRSTKLEDSAMYFCASTRRRETQYFGPGTRLLVL.

This clonotype appeared a few times. The V call is TRBV5-1, the J call TRBJ1-1; D is perhaps TRBD1 (5 bases). Germline V CDR1 and CDR2: SGHRS, YFSETQ. Trimming pared 0 bases from V and 0 bases from J, leaving 12 bases between. This CDR3 has 16 residues. The chain's CDR3 is CASSLAVSGLNTEAFF. The CDR3 coding sequence is TGCGCCAGCAGCTTGGCGGTGTCAGGGTTGAACACTGAAGCTTTCTTT.

Many counts were recorded for this clonotype. V and J are TRBV20-1 and TRBJ1-4; tentatively, D is TRBD1 (5 bases). This CDR3 region has 12 residues. Germline CDR1 reads DFQATT; CDR2 reads SNEGSKA (reference sequence). With 7 bases removed from V and 5 bases from J, the gap between germline ends came to 11 bases. Here the CDR3 DNA reads TGCAGTGGAGGACATAGCAATGAAAAACTGTTTTTT. Its translation: CSGGHSNEKLFF.

This clonotype appeared a few times. V is TRBV5-1 and J is TRBJ1-1; 7 bases map to TRBD1. Per the germline V gene, CDR1 is SGHRS and CDR2 is YFSETQ. The CDR3 spans 18 residues. With 0 bases clipped from V and 0 bases from J, the junction kept 11 bases outside the gene matches. The CDR3: CASSLGVRQGHMNTEAFF. DNA for the CDR3: TGCGCCAGCAGCTTGGGGGTAAGACAGGGCCACATGAACACTGAAGCTTTCTTT.

This clonotype was recorded many times. The chain uses TRBV5-1 and TRBJ2-3; D perhaps matches TRBD1 (5 bases). V lost 0 bases to trimming and J lost 3 bases, with 11 bases between them. This CDR3 is built from 15 residues. The germline gives CDR1 SGHRS, CDR2 YFSETQ. This CDR3 reads CASSLEGLRTDTQYF. In DNA, the CDR3 is TGCGCCAGCAGCTTGGAGGGGTTAAGGACAGATACGCAGTATTTT.

Many counts were recorded for this clonotype. The chain joins TRBV5-6 to TRBJ1-2; D is uncertain. With 0 bases removed from V and 6 bases from J, the gap between germline ends came to 9 bases. Germline-derived CDR1 and CDR2 are SGHDT and YYEEEE. The length of the CDR3 is 13 residues. The CDR3 sequence is CASSLGTENGYTF. In nucleotides, the CDR3 is TGTGCCAGCAGCTTGGGGACGGAGAATGGCTACACCTTC.

In the case of this clonotype: A much larger clone lies one base from this, so it may be a read error. This chain connects TRBV10-3 to TRBJ2-1; D gene unclear. This CDR3 has 12 amino acids. Trimming shortened V by 4 bases and J by 8 bases, and 9 bases separated the two germline ends. The germline V gene encodes CDR1 ENHRY and CDR2 SYGVKD. In DNA form, the CDR3 reads TGTGCCATCAGTGGAACAGTGGATGAGCAGTTCTTC. Translated: CAISGTVDEQFF.

In its sample, this clonotype was seen many times. The chain has TRBV3-1 and TRBJ1-1; 8 bases align to TRBD1. The CDR3 loop spans 14 amino acids. Germline V gene lookup returns CDR1 LGHDT and CDR2 YNNKEL (reference sequence). Losses at the gene ends were 3 bases for V and 3 bases for J; bases not matched to a gene: 3. CDR3 coding DNA: TGTGCCAGCAGCCACAGGGGGCTGCACACTGAAGCTTTCTTT. It translates to CASSHRGLHTEAFF.

This clonotype was counted many times. V and J are TRBV20-1 and TRBJ2-3, with 8 bases aligning to TRBD2. Germline CDR1 is DFQATT and CDR2 is SNEGSKA (reference sequence). The CDR3 runs to 18 residues. J lost 1 base, V lost 0 bases, and 12 bases had no gene match. The CDR3 nucleotides are TGCAGTGCTAGAGATCAAGGTCGGGGGGGCCGGGGCACAGATACGCAGTATTTT. This codes for CSARDQGRGGRGTDTQYF.

A few counts support this clonotype. A read error is likely, as this CDR3 ends without the conserved phenylalanine or tryptophan. The V call is TRBV7-8, the J call TRBJ2-4, with 7 bases that match TRBD1. This CDR3 region has 16 residues. The junction had 5 bases not matched to a gene; V was cut back by 3 bases and J by 0 bases. Germline CDR1 SGHVS, CDR2 FQNEAQ. Written as DNA, the CDR3 is TGTGCCAGCAGCTTGGGACAGCTCCTAGCCAAAAACATTCAGTACTGC. This encodes CASSLGQLLAKNIQYC.